The next 11 T cell receptor beta chains were all read from a single sample in a study of CD8+CD57+ T cells in acquired aplastic anemia. TCR beta VDJ combinations and CDR3 sequences were profiled from genomic DNA. TCRdb passed the reads through MiXCR, listing each CDR3 protein once. The table records 400,000 to 450,000 distinct CDR3 sequences, just under 70% of them present only once. The sequenced material came from sorted CD4+, CD8+, or CD8+CD57+ T cells (not recorded which) from PBMCs. Receptors were obtained from a human donor in good health, serving as a control.

The gene calls are TRBV2 and TRBJ2-5; the D gene is possibly TRBD2 (5 bases). CDR3 length: 11 amino acids. Germline CDR1 SNHLY, CDR2 FYNNEI. The ends were cut back, 4 bases at V and 7 bases at J, with 7 bases in the middle. The chain's CDR3 is CASSGGLTQYF. In DNA, the CDR3 is TGTGCCAGCAGTGGAGGGCTGACCCAGTACTTC.

About this clonotype itself: Here the CDR3 omits its conserved ending phenylalanine or tryptophan, so a read error is the likely source. The DNA is left out, because the CDR3 cannot be placed on it with certainty; the CDR3 is given as TCRdb lists it. This sequence joins TRBV7-2 and TRBJ2-7; the D segment call TRBD1 is taken from the table without a DNA check. Both ends counted, the CDR3 spans 13 residues. Germline V CDR1 and CDR2: SGHTA, FQGNSA. The chain's CDR3 is CASSPQGTGIYYY.

Remarks on this clonotype: The junction and the germline gene differ at one end; a read error may be behind it. The chain is built from TRBV5-1 and TRBJ2-5; D is uncertain. There are 11 residues in the CDR3. Germline values: CDR1 SGHRS, CDR2 YFSETQ. For the CDR3, the DNA is TGCGCCAGCAGCACGGCGGACGGCACAGACTTC. Translation: CASSTADGTDF. The full variable domain, rest sourced from reference TRBV5-1 and TRBJ2-5, is KAGVTQTPRYLIKTRGQQVTLSCSPISGHRSVSWYQQTPGQGLQFLFEYFSETQRNKGNFPGRFSGRQFSNSRSEMNVSTLELGDSALYLCASSTADGTDFGPGTRLLVL.

This chain joins TRBV9 and TRBJ2-7; 10 nucleotides match TRBD1. The germline gives CDR1 SGDLS, CDR2 YYNGEE. The CDR3 runs 13 residues. The CDR3 coding sequence is TGTGCCAGCAGTGACAGACTTGGGACAGGGGAAAGAGTC. Protein product: CASSDRLGTGERV.

Ten or more counts support this clonotype. This sequence joins TRBV6-5 and TRBJ1-1, with D possibly being TRBD1 (6 bases). The CDR3 runs 14 residues. The V gene's germline CDR1 is MNHEY and CDR2 SVGAGI. Trimming took 6 bases from V and 6 from J, leaving 17 bases between them. The CDR3, as DNA: TGTGCCAGCAGCCGGGTGGGACATGGCGCTGAAGCTTTCTTT. The encoded protein is CASSRVGHGAEAFF.

There are many counts of this clonotype. The rearrangement links TRBV10-3 to TRBJ1-1; D gene ambiguous. Per the germline V gene, CDR1 is ENHRY and CDR2 is SYGVKD. Trimming pared 4 bases from V and 5 bases from J, leaving 11 bases between. This CDR3 has 13 amino acids. This chain's CDR3 is CAISVADGTEAFF. CDR3 sequence (DNA): TGTGCCATCAGTGTCGCCGACGGGACTGAAGCTTTCTTT.

This clonotype was seen many times. The chain employs TRBV10-3 and TRBJ1-3, with D maybe TRBD1 (5 bases). Germline CDR1 ENHRY, CDR2 SYGVKD. Trimming stripped 5 bases from V and 0 bases from J, with 8 bases between. The CDR3 sequence is 14 residues long. The DNA for the CDR3 is TGTGCCATCAGTTCAACAGGCTCTGGAAACACCATATATTTT. This gives the protein CAISSTGSGNTIYF.

This clonotype showed up many times. V usage is TRBV6-6 and J usage is TRBJ2-7; 8 nucleotides align to TRBD1. The CDR3 covers 17 residues. V shed 5 bases, J shed 2 bases, and the junction held 14 bases outside the gene matches. Per the germline V gene, CDR1 is MNHNY and CDR2 is SVGAGI (reference sequence). The CDR3 DNA reads as TGTGCCAGCAGTCCCACCATTCAGGGGGCGCCTACCTACGAGCAGTACTTC. Protein: CASSPTIQGAPTYEQYF.

V usage is TRBV27 and J usage is TRBJ1-2; a possible D gene is TRBD1 (6 bases). The ends were cut back, 3 bases at V and 8 bases at J, with 19 bases in the middle. This CDR3 has 15 amino acids. The germline gives CDR1 MNHEY, CDR2 SMNVEV (reference sequence). The CDR3, as DNA: TGTGCCAGCAGTTTGAGGGCGGGGACACTCGGGGGCTACACCTTC. It encodes CASSLRAGTLGGYTF.

A word on this clonotype: Compared with germline, one end of the junction differs, possibly owing to a read error. The rearrangement joins TRBV7-2 to TRBJ1-2, with D unresolved. Germline V gives CDR1 SGHTA, CDR2 FQGNSA. CDR3 length: 14 amino acids. In nucleotides, the CDR3 is TGTGCCGGCAGCTTAGCGGCGAAGGTTCATGGCTACACCTTC. Encoded protein: CAGSLAAKVHGYTF.

The V call is TRBV7-2, the J call TRBJ2-3; tentatively, D is TRBD2 (6 bases). The length of the CDR3 is 14 residues. The germline CDR1 and CDR2 sequences are SGHTA and FQGNSA. The V end lost 3 bases, the J end lost 11 bases, and 18 bases lay between the germline ends. In DNA form, the CDR3 reads TGTGCCAGCAGCTTCCGGGGGACCTACAATGAGCAGTATTTT. Translation gives CASSFRGTYNEQYF.